This TCR beta chain was observed in a study of graft-versus-host responses after intestinal transplantation. Study-wide background: Tacrolimus and steroids were given for 3 to 4 years to all recipients after anti-thymocyte globulin induction. Findings of the study overall: In recipient marrow, GvH clones were found, and some appeared first in ileum or blood.

TCRdb's copy holds only in-frame clones and misses some; the assay was immunoSEQ multiplex PCR. The sample lists roughly 10,000 clones, about 91% occurring once. Worth noting for this clone: Its antigen is currently unknown.

CDR3 size: 17 residues. Trimming took 5 bases from V and 8 from J; bases not matched to a gene: 15. CDR1 SGHTA and CDR2 FQGTGA come from the germline V gene. This sequence originates from a human patient who received an intestinal transplant, so some T cells may come from the graft donor. Sequenced here: PBMCs, sampled more than 40 days after intestinal transplantation. J is TRBJ2-1 and V is TRBV7-3, with 10 bases matching TRBD2. The CDR3 is CASSPVGLAGVGDEQFF. The CDR3, as DNA: TGTGCCAGCAGCCCAGTAGGCCTAGCGGGAGTCGGGGATGAGCAGTTCTTC.